The TCR beta chain described here comes from a study of blood T cell repertoires in COVID-19. Looking at the study overall: Researchers got acute and convalescent COVID-19 samples from the United States, Italy and Spain. The cDNA or gDNA used as material had been derived from T cells, B-cell-depleted T cells, or PBMCs.

The table came from immunoSEQ multiplex PCR; TCRdb's copy has only in-frame clones and leaves some out. The table lists approximately 140,000 clones, approximately 80% of them singletons. This CDR3 is built from 13 residues. V was clipped by 0 bases and J by 4 bases, with 8 bases between them. The germline CDR1 and CDR2 sequences are SGHRS and YFSETQ. The chain uses TRBV5-1 and TRBJ2-7; D is unresolved. The sequenced sample consisted of peripheral blood. This clonotype was sampled from a human donor with acute or convalescent COVID-19. The donor label of this sample is uncertain. CDR3 region: CASSLDRSYEQYF. Here the CDR3 DNA reads TGCGCCAGCAGCTTGGATAGGAGTTACGAGCAGTACTTC.